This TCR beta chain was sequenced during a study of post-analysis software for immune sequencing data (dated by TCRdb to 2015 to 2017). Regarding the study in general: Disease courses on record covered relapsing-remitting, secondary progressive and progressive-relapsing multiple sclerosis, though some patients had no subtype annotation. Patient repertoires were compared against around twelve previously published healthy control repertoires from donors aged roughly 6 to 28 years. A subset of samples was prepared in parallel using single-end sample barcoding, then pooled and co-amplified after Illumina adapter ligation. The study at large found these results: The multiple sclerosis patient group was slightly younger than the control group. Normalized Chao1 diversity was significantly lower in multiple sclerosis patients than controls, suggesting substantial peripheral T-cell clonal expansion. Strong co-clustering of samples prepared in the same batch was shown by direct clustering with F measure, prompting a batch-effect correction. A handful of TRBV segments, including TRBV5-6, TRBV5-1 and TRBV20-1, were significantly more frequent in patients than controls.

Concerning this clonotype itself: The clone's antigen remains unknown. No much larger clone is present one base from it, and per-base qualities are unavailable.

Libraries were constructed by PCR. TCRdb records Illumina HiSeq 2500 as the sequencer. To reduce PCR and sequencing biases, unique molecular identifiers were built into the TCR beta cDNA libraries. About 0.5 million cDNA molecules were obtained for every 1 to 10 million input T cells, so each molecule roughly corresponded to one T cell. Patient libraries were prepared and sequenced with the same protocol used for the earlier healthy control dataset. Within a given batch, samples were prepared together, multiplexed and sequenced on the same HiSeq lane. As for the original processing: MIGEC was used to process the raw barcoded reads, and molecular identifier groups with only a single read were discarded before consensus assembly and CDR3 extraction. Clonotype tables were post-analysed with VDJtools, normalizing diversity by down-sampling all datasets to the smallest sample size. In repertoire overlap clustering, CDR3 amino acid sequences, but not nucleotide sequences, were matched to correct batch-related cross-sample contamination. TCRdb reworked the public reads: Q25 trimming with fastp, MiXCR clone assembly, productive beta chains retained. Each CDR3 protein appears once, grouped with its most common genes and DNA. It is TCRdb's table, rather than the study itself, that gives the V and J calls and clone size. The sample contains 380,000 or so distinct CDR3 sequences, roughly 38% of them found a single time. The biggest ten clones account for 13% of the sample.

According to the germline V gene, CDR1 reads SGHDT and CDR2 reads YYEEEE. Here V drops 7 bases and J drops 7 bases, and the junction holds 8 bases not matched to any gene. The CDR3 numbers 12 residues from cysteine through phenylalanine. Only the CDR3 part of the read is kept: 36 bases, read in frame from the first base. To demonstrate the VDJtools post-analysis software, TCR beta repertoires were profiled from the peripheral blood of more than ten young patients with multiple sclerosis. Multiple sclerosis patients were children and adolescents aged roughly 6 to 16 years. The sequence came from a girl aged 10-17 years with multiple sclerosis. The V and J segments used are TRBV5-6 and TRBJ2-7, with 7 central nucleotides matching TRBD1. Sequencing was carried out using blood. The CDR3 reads CASSPGGLEQYF. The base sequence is TGTGCCAGCTCTCCAGGGGGTCTGGAGCAGTACTTC.